The next 15 T cell receptor beta chains were all read from a single sample in a study of early T cells in non-severe SARS-CoV-2 infection. TCRdb independently ran MiXCR on the 5' RACE reads; one entry per CDR3 protein. The sample has 26,000 or so distinct CDR3 sequences, 4.6% seen once. The sequencing used whole blood, collected at baseline. These receptors were taken from an adult who was a healthcare worker with PCR-confirmed SARS-CoV-2 infection or an uninfected control (not recorded which).

This clonotype has more than one count but fewer than ten. The chain recombines TRBV7-2 with TRBJ1-1; no definite D call. CDR3 size: 12 residues. Trimming removed 2 bases at V and 2 bases at J, with 3 bases between. CDR1 SGHTA and CDR2 FQGNSA come from the germline V gene. In DNA form, the CDR3 reads TGTGCCAGCAGCTTATATAACACTGAAGCTTTCTTT. Translating it yields CASSLYNTEAFF. Drawing the rest from reference TRBV7-2 and TRBJ1-1, the complete variable domain is GAGVSQSPSNKVTEKGKDVELRCDPISGHTALYWYRQSLGQGLEFLIYFQGNSAPDKSGLPSDRFSAERTGGSVSTLTIQRTQQEDSAVYLCASSLYNTEAFFGQGTRLTVV.

There are many counts of this clonotype. The chain employs TRBV12-3 or TRBV12-4 and TRBJ2-6; TRBD2 might be the D (5 bases). V dropped 5 bases and J dropped 3 bases, with 14 bases sitting between them. The CDR3 has 16 amino acids. The CDR3 loop reads CASSHMSGNGANVLTF. The CDR3 nucleotides are TGTGCCAGCAGTCACATGTCGGGGAATGGGGCCAACGTCCTGACTTTC.

This clonotype came up many times. The chain links TRBV20-1 to TRBJ1-1; D gene ambiguous. The CDR3 is 16 residues long. The germline gives CDR1 DFQATT, CDR2 SNEGSKA (reference sequence). V was shortened by 0 bases and J by 2 bases, with 16 bases between the two germline ends. The CDR3 DNA sequence: TGCAGTGCTAGAGATCCGGGTGTCGGTGGAAACACTGAAGCTTTCTTT. As protein: CSARDPGVGGNTEAFF.

This clonotype has ten or more counts. The rearrangement links TRBV5-4 to TRBJ2-3, with D maybe TRBD2 (5 bases). The germline V gene encodes CDR1 SGHNT and CDR2 YYREEE (reference sequence). The V end lost 4 bases, the J end lost 6 bases, and 18 bases lay between the germline ends. CDR3 length equals 15 residues. CDR3: CASSMDSRRGDTQYF. The CDR3 coding sequence is TGTGCCAGCAGCATGGACTCGCGAAGAGGGGATACGCAGTATTTT.

This clonotype was counted at least ten times. V usage is TRBV2 and J usage is TRBJ2-1; D is unresolved. Germline V gene lookup returns CDR1 SNHLY and CDR2 FYNNEI. Deletions cut 11 bases from V and 10 bases from J, with 15 bases between. The CDR3 covers 11 residues. CDR3 protein: CAPRREIEQFF. The CDR3 DNA reads as TGTGCCCCCCGCCGAGAGATCGAGCAGTTCTTC.

The V and J genes are TRBV29-1 and TRBJ1-4; D perhaps matches TRBD1 (5 bases). CDR1 is SQVTM, CDR2 ANQGSEA, per germline. This CDR3 comprises 14 residues. V was clipped by 6 bases and J by 10 bases, with 21 bases between them. In DNA, the CDR3 is TGCAGCGTGACAGTAGTCGGCATAGTCGGAAAACTGTTTTTT. Its translation: CSVTVVGIVGKLFF.

This clonotype has only a few counts. The J gene is TRBJ2-1, the V gene TRBV20-1, with 7 bases matching TRBD2. The CDR3 is made up of 15 amino acids. V was clipped by 3 bases and J by 3 bases; unmatched bases: 8. CDR1 and CDR2 (germline): DFQATT, SNEGSKA (reference sequence). CDR3 nucleotides: TGCAGTGCTAGTCACGGTAGCGGGCGCTACAATGAGCAGTTCTTC. Protein sequence: CSASHGSGRYNEQFF.

This clonotype has ten or more counts. CDR3 region: CASSEGALQSNQPQHF. In DNA, the CDR3 is TGTGCCAGCAGTGAGGGGGCGCTGCAGAGCAATCAGCCCCAGCATTTT. The chain is built from TRBV2 and TRBJ1-5; D possibly corresponds to TRBD1 (6 bases). Between the trimmed V and J ends, which lost 3 bases and 1 base, there was a span of 13 bases. The CDR3 length is 16 residues. From germline, CDR1 is SNHLY and CDR2 FYNNEI.

This clonotype has at least ten counts. The CDR3 DNA sequence: TGTGCCACCAGCAGAGATAAGGGGGCTGGAGGGAGTACAGATACGCAGTATTTT. It encodes CATSRDKGAGGSTDTQYF. The chain couples TRBV15 to TRBJ2-3, with TRBD1 as a possible D gene (7 bases). This CDR3 contains 18 residues. Per the germline V gene, CDR1 is LNHNV and CDR2 is YYDKDF (reference sequence). Trimming cost V 0 bases and J 3 bases, with 19 bases left between them.

This clonotype was recorded at least ten times. V usage is TRBV5-1 and J usage is TRBJ1-2; D is unclear. Trimming stripped 6 bases from V and 10 bases from J, with 4 bases between. This CDR3 has 8 amino acids. The V gene's germline CDR1 is SGHRS and CDR2 YFSETQ. CDR3 in amino acids: CASKAYTF. CDR3 nucleotides: TGCGCCAGCAAGGCCTACACCTTC.

This clonotype was recorded at least ten times. The DNA for the CDR3 is TGTGCCAGCAGCTTAGACCGGGGGACGCAGTATTTT. Translated, it gives CASSLDRGTQYF. The chain links TRBV11-3 to TRBJ2-3; TRBD2 is a possible D gene (6 bases). There are 12 residues in the CDR3. Trimming took 0 bases from V and 9 from J, leaving 7 bases between them. The germline gives CDR1 SGHNT, CDR2 YENEEA.

There are many counts of this clonotype. V gene TRBV11-2 combines with J gene TRBJ1-1, with D unclear. This CDR3 comprises 13 residues. V lost 2 bases, J lost 4 bases, and 8 bases lay in between. Germline V lookup: CDR1 SGHAT, CDR2 FQNNGV. In nucleotides, the CDR3 is TGTGCCAGCAGCTTAAGGACCCTCACTGAAGCTTTCTTT. It translates to CASSLRTLTEAFF. The full variable domain, rest sourced from reference TRBV11-2 and TRBJ1-1, is EAGVAQSPRYKIIEKRQSVAFWCNPISGHATLYWYQQILGQGPKLLIQFQNNGVVDDSQLPKDRFSAERLKGVDSTLKIQPAKLEDSAVYLCASSLRTLTEAFFGQGTRLTVV.

This clonotype was counted at least ten times. The rearrangement links TRBV7-6 to TRBJ2-7; 7 positions agree with TRBD1. The J segment lost 2 bases and the V segment lost 3 bases, leaving 1 base of the junction unmatched. This CDR3 comprises 13 residues. Germline loops: CDR1 SGHVS, CDR2 FNYEAQ. CDR3 nucleotide sequence: TGTGCCAGCAGCTTGACAGGGCCCTACGAGCAGTACTTC. Translating it yields CASSLTGPYEQYF.

This clonotype came up many times. This sequence joins TRBV6-4 and TRBJ2-3; D is uncertain. From germline, CDR1 is MRHNA and CDR2 SNTAGT. The V end was cut by 4 bases, the J end by 1 base, with 12 bases between. The CDR3 totals 15 residues. CDR3 loop: CASSGVGGGTDTQYF. CDR3 DNA: TGTGCCAGCAGTGGGGTCGGTGGGGGCACAGATACGCAGTATTTT.

This clonotype was recorded many times. The chain recombines TRBV7-2 with TRBJ2-7; D may be TRBD1 (5 bases). Germline CDR1 is SGHTA and CDR2 is FQGNSA. There are 13 residues in the CDR3. Trimming removed 1 base at V and 5 bases at J, with 9 bases between. The CDR3 region is CASSLERGNEQYF. DNA for the CDR3: TGTGCCAGCAGCTTAGAAAGGGGAAACGAGCAGTACTTC.